This T cell receptor beta chain comes out of a study of T cell repertoires in cytomegalovirus infection. Study conclusions and caveats: HLA-C-restricted CMV clonotypes gave the most frequent clonotype in two of eight donors.

TCRdb re-called the reads with MiXCR, one entry per CDR3 protein. This table holds more than 75,000 distinct CDR3 sequences, roughly 3.5% found once. Trimming stripped 6 bases from V and 4 bases from J, with 15 bases between. The CDR3 length is 14 residues. Per the germline V gene, CDR1 is SNHLY and CDR2 is FYNNEI. Details on this clonotype: The antigen is unknown.

The material sequenced was PBMCs. This chain connects TRBV2 to TRBJ2-5, with D tentatively TRBD2 (5 bases). The sequence came from a human donor in good health (CMV status not recorded). Some clones in this sample may be carry-over from other donors' samples. The CDR3 loop is CASSGRAGGETQYF. The CDR3 nucleotides are TGTGCCAGCAGCGGACGGGCGGGTGGAGAGACCCAGTACTTC.